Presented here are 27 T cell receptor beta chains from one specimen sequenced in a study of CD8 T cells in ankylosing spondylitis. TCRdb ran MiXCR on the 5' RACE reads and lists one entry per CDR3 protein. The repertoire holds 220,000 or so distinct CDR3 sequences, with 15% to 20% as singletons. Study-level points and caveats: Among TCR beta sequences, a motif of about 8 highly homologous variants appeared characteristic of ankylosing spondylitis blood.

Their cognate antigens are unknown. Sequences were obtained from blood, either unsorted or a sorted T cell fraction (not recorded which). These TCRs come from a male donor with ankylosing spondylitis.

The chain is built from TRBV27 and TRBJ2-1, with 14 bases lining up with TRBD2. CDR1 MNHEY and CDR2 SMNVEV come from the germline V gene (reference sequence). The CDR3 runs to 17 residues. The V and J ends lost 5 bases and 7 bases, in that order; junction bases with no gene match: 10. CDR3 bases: TGTGCCAGCAGTCTAGGGACTAGCGGGAGATGGGGGAATGAGCAGTTCTTC. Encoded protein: CASSLGTSGRWGNEQFF.

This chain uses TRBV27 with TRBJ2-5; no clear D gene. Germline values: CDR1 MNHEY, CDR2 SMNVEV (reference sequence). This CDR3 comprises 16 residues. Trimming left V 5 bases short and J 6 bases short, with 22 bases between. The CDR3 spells CASSARPAALEQTQYF. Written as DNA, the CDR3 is TGTGCCAGCAGTGCCCGCCCCGCAGCGCTGGAGCAGACCCAGTACTTC.

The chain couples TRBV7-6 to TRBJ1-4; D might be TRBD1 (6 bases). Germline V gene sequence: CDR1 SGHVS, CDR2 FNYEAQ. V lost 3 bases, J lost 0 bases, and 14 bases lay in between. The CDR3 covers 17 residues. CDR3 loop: CASSFARGGATNEKLFF. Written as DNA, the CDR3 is TGTGCCAGCAGCTTTGCACGCGGGGGCGCAACTAATGAAAAACTGTTTTTT.

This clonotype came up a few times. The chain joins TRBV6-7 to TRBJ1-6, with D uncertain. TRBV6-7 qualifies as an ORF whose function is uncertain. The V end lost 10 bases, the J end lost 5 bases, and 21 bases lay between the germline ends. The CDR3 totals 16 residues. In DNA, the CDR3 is TGTGCCAACTACGAGCGTTCGACGCCGGATAATTCACCCCTCCACTTT. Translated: CANYERSTPDNSPLHF.

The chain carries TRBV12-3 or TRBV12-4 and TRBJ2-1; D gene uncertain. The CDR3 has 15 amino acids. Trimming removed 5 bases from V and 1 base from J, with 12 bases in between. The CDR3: CASSLIDGSYNEQFF. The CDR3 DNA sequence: TGTGCCAGCAGTCTGATAGACGGGTCCTACAATGAGCAGTTCTTC.

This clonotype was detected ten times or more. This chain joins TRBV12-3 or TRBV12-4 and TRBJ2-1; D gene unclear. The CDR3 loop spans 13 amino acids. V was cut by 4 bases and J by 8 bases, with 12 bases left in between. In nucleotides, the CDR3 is TGTGCCAGCAGTTCTAGTTTCTTAGATGAGCAGTTCTTC. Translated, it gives CASSSSFLDEQFF.

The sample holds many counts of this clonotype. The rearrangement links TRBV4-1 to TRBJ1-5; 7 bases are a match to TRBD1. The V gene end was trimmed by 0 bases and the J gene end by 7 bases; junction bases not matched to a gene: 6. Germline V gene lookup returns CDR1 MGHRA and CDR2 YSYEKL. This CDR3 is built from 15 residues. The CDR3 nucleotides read TGCGCCAGCAGCCAAGATCTATCAGGGGGACAGCCCCAGCATTTT. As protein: CASSQDLSGGQPQHF.

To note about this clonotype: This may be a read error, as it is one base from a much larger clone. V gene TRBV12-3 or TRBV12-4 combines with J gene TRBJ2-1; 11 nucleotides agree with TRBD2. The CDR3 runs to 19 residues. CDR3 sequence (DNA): TGTGCCATCAGTTTTTCGGGACTAGCGGCCCCGAGCTCCTACAATGAGCAGTTCTTC. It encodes CAISFSGLAAPSSYNEQFF.

The CDR3 DNA is TGTGCCAGCACCGGCTCCAGTGTGGGAACTGAAGCTTTCTTT. Translation gives CASTGSSVGTEAFF. The chain recombines TRBV12-3 or TRBV12-4 with TRBJ1-1; D not resolved. The CDR3 spans 14 residues. V shed 7 bases and J shed 5 bases, with 17 bases lying between them.

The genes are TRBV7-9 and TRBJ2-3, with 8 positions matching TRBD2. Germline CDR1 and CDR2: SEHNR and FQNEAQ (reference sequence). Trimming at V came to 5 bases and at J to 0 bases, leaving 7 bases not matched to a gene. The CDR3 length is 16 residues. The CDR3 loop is CASSPSSGPSTDTQYF. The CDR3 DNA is TGTGCCAGCAGCCCTTCTAGCGGGCCGAGCACAGATACGCAGTATTTT.

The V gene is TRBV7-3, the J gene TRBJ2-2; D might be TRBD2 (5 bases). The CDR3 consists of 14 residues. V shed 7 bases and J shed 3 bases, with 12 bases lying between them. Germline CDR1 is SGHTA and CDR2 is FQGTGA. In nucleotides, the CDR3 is TGTGCCAGCAATCTCCTCGGGGACACCGGGGAGCTGTTTTTT. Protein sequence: CASNLLGDTGELFF.

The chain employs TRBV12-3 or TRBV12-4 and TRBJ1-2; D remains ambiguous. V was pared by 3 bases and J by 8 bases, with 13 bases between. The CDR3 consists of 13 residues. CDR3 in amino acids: CASSFSVPQGYTF. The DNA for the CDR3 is TGTGCCAGCAGTTTTTCAGTACCCCAGGGCTACACCTTC.

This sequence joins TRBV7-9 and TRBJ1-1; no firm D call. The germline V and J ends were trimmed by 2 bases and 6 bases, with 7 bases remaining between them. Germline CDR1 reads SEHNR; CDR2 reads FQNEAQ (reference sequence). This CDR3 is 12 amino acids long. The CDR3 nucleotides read TGTGCCAGCAGCTTATCACACTCTGAAGCTTTCTTT. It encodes CASSLSHSEAFF.

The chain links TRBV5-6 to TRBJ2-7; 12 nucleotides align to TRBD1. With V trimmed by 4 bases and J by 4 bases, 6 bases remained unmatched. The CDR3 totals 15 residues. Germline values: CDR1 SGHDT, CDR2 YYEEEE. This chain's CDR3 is CASSGVGQGAYEQYF. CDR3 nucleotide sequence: TGTGCCAGCAGCGGGGTGGGACAGGGGGCATACGAGCAGTACTTC.

CDR3 nucleotides: TGTGCCAGCAGTCTCCCGGGACTAGGGTACAATGAGCAGTTCTTC. Translating it yields CASSLPGLGYNEQFF. The rearrangement links TRBV12-3 or TRBV12-4 to TRBJ2-1; TRBD2 agrees at 8 bases. Trimming took 5 bases from V and 4 from J; bases not matched to a gene: 7. The CDR3 covers 15 residues.

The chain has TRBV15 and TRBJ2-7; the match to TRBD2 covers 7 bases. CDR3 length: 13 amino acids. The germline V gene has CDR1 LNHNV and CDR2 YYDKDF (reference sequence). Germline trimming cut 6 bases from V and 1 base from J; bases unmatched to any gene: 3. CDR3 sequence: CATRSSGSYEQYF. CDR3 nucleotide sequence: TGTGCCACCAGATCTAGCGGATCCTACGAGCAGTACTTC.

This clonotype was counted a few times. The CDR3 is CASTKANTGELFF. The CDR3 DNA is TGTGCCAGCACCAAGGCCAACACCGGGGAGCTGTTTTTT. V gene TRBV7-9 combines with J gene TRBJ2-2; D gene ambiguous. Per germline, CDR1 SEHNR and CDR2 FQNEAQ (reference sequence). V lost 7 bases and J lost 2, with 8 bases in between. The CDR3 is 13 residues long. Looking up the rest from reference TRBV7-9 and TRBJ2-2 gives the full variable domain: DTGVSQNPRHKITKRGQNVTFRCDPISEHNRLYWYRQTLGQGPEFLTYFQNEAQLEKSRLLSDRFSAERPKGSFSTLEIQRTEQGDSAMYLCASTKANTGELFFGEGSRLTVL.

The CDR3 reads CASSRGSLNEKLFF. The CDR3 DNA reads TGTGCCAGCAGTCGTGGGTCTCTAAATGAAAAACTGTTTTTT. V usage is TRBV5-6 and J usage is TRBJ1-4; D gene uncertain. The length of the CDR3 is 14 residues. The germline CDR1 and CDR2 sequences are SGHDT and YYEEEE. Trimming left V 5 bases short and J 5 bases short, with 13 bases between.

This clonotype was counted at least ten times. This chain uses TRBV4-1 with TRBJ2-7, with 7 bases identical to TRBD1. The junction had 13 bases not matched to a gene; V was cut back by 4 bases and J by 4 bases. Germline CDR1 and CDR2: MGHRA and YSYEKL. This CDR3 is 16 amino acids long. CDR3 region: CASSPLVGTAYYEQYF. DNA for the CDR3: TGCGCCAGCAGCCCCTTGGTCGGGACAGCCTATTACGAGCAGTACTTC.

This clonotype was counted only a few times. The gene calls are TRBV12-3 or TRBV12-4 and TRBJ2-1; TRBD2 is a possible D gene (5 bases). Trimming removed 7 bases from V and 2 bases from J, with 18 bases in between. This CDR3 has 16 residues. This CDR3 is CASTSVGRVTYNEQFF. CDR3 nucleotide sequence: TGTGCCAGCACCTCGGTCGGGCGGGTAACCTACAATGAGCAGTTCTTC.

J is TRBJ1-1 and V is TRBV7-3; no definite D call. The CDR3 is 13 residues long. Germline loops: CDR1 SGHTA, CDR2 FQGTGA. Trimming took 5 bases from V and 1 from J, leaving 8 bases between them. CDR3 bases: TGTGCCAGCAGCCTCCATGGGAACACTGAAGCTTTCTTT. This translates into CASSLHGNTEAFF.

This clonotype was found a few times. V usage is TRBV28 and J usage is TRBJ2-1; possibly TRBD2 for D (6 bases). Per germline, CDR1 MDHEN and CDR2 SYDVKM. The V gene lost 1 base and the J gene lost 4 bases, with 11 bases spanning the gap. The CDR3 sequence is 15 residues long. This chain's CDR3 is CASSLLGLEYNEQFF. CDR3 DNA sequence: TGTGCCAGCAGTTTATTGGGACTTGAGTACAATGAGCAGTTCTTC.

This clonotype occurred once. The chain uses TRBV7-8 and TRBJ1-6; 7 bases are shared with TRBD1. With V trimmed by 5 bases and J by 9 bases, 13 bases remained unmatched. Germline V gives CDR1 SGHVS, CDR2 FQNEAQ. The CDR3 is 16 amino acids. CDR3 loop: CASSLGTAMDSSPLHF. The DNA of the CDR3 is TGTGCCAGCAGCCTAGGGACAGCCATGGATAGTTCACCCCTCCACTTT. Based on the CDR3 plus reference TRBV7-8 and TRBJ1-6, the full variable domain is GAGVSQSPRYKVAKRGQDVALRCDPISGHVSLFWYQQALGQGPEFLTYFQNEAQLDKSGLPSDRFFAERPEGSVSTLKIQRTQQEDSAVYLCASSLGTAMDSSPLHFGNGTRLTVT.

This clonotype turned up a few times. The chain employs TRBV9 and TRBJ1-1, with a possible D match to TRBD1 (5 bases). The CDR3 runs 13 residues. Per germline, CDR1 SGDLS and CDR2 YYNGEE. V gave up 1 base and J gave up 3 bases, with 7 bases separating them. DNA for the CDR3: TGTGCCAGCAGCGTACTGGGGGACACTGAAGCTTTCTTT. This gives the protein CASSVLGDTEAFF.

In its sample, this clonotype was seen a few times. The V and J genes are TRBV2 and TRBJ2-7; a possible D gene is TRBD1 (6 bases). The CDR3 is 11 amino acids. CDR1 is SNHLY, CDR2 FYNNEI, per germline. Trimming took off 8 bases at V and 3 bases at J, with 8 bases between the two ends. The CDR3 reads CASRDNYEQYF. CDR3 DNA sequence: TGTGCCAGCCGGGACAACTACGAGCAGTACTTC.

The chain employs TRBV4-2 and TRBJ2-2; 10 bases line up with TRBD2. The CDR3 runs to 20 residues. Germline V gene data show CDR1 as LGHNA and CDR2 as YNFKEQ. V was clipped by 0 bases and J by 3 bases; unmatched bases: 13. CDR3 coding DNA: TGTGCCAGCAGCCAAGATTGGCCTAGCGGGAGTGGAGGGGACACCGGGGAGCTGTTTTTT. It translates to CASSQDWPSGSGGDTGELFF.

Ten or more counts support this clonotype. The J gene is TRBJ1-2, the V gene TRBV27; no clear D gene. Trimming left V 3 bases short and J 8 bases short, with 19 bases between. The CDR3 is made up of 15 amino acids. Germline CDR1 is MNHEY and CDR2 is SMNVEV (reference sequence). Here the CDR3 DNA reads TGTGCCAGCAGTTTGGAGGTGGGAGCCCATATGGGCTACACCTTC. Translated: CASSLEVGAHMGYTF.